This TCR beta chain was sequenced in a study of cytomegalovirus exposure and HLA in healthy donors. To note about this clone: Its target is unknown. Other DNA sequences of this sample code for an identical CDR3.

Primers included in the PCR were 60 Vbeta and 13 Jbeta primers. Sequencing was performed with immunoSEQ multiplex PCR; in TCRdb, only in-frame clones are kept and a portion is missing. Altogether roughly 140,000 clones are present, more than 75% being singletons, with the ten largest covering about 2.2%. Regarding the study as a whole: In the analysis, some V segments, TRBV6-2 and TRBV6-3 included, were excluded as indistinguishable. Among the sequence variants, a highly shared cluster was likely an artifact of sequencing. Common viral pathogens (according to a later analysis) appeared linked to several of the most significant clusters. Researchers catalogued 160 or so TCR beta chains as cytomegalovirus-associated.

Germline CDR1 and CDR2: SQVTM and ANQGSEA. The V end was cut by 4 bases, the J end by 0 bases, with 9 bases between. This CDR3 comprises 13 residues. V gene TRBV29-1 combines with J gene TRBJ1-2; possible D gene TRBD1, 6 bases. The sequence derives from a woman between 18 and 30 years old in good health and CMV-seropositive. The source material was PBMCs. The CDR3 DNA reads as TGCAGCGTTGGGGGGGGGCCTAACTATGGCTACACCTTC. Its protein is CSVGGGPNYGYTF.